This T cell receptor beta chain was sequenced in a study of blood T cell repertoires in COVID-19. Whole-study context: Nucleic acid was either cDNA or gDNA, and it came from T cells, B-cell-depleted T cells, or PBMCs.

In the source study's methods: Amplification of reference gene primers provided the estimated nucleated cell counts. Profiled with immunoSEQ multiplex PCR; TCRdb holds only in-frame clones, not every one. That table supplies the V and J calls and clone size; D and trimming were determined from the DNA. The sample comprises about 410,000 clones, more than 80% of which are singletons, and approximately 1.4% rests with the top ten. The CDR3 sequence is 15 residues long. Germline V CDR1 and CDR2: SQVTM, ANQGSEA. After removal of 4 bases from V and 4 bases from J, the junction contained 12 bases not matched to a gene.

Sequencing was performed on peripheral blood. V and J are TRBV29-1 and TRBJ2-5, with 7 bases fitting TRBD2. This receptor was taken from a woman in her twenties or thirties with active or convalescent COVID-19. The CDR3, as DNA: TGCAGCGTTGGAATCGTGGGGGGGAGTCGAGAGACCCAGTACTTC. Amino acid sequence: CSVGIVGGSRETQYF.